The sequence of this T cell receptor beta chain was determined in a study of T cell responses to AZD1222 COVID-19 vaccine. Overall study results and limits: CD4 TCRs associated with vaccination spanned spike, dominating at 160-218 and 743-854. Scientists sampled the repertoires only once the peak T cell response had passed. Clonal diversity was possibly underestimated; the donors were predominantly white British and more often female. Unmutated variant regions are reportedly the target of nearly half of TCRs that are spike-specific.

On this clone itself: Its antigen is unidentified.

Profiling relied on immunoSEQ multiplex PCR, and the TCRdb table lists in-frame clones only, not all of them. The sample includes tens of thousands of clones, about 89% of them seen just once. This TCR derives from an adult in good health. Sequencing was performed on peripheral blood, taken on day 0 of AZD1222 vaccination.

CDR3 coding DNA: TGTGCCAGCAGCGTAGAGACAGGGGGCCTCACCGGGGAGCTGTTTTTT. Its translation is CASSVETGGLTGELFF. The V and J genes are TRBV9 and TRBJ2-2; TRBD1 matches 10 bases. The V and J ends lost 0 bases and 4 bases, in that order; junction bases with no gene match: 3. This CDR3 spans 16 amino acids. Germline V lookup: CDR1 SGDLS, CDR2 YYNGEE.